Following are 30 T cell receptor beta chains from one sample sequenced in a study of OX40 agonist ivuxolimab in advanced cancers. Produced via immunoSEQ multiplex PCR; TCRdb's table is partial and in-frame only. The table has about 36,000 clones, 60% to 80% seen once. Source: CD4+ or CD8+ T cells sorted from blood, taken in a trial of the OX40 agonist ivuxolimab. All receptors come from an adult with an advanced solid tumor such as melanoma, head and neck, liver or kidney cancer.

V usage is TRBV4-2 and J usage is TRBJ2-7, with 8 bases that match TRBD1. In germline, CDR1 is LGHNA, CDR2 YNFKEQ. The junction had 9 bases not matched to a gene; V was cut back by 5 bases and J by 3 bases. The CDR3 covers 15 residues. CDR3 nucleotides: TGTGCCAGCAGCTTGCCCGGACAGGGAATCTACGAGCAGTACTTC. Amino acid sequence: CASSLPGQGIYEQYF.

In the case of this clone: At one of its ends the junction is not consistent with the germline gene, which may arise from a read error. The chain is built from TRBV30 and TRBJ2-7; TRBD1 matches at 8 bases. Germline V CDR1 and CDR2: GTSNPN, SVGIG (reference sequence). The CDR3 totals 15 residues. CDR3 sequence (DNA): TGTGCCTGGAGTTCAGGACAGGGAAGGTCCTACAAGCAGTACTTC. Its protein product is CAWSSGQGRSYKQYF.

This chain joins TRBV5-1 and TRBJ2-1; 10 bases fit TRBD2. V lost 4 bases to trimming and J lost 2 bases; unmatched junction nucleotides: 3. This CDR3 region has 15 residues. Looked up from germline, CDR1 is SGHRS and CDR2 is YFSETQ. CDR3 in DNA: TGCGCCAGCAGCACGACTAGCGGGCCCTACAATGAGCAGTTCTTC. Translation: CASSTTSGPYNEQFF.

This clone was seen a handful of times. The rearrangement joins TRBV28 to TRBJ2-3; 9 positions agree with TRBD2. V lost 6 bases to trimming and J lost 4 bases; unmatched junction nucleotides: 11. CDR3 length: 16 residues. Germline CDR1 and CDR2: MDHEN and SYDVKM. The CDR3 nucleotides read TGTGCCAGCAGCCCTATAGCGGGAGAGGTACCAGATACGCAGTATTTT. Translated: CASSPIAGEVPDTQYF.

The rearrangement uses TRBV19 and TRBJ2-1; D may be TRBD2 (6 bases). Germline CDR1 and CDR2: LNHDA and SQIVND (reference sequence). The CDR3 has 13 amino acids. V was trimmed by 8 bases and J by 0 bases, leaving 8 bases between them. The CDR3 DNA reads as TGTGCCAGTCTCGGGGGCTCCTACAATGAGCAGTTCTTC. Translation: CASLGGSYNEQFF.

The chain couples TRBV19 to TRBJ2-2, with D unresolved. The CDR3 is 13 residues long. The germline V gene encodes CDR1 LNHDA and CDR2 SQIVND (reference sequence). The V and J ends lost 3 bases and 6 bases respectively, with 8 bases between them. This chain's CDR3 is CASSIGIAGELFF. The DNA for the CDR3 is TGTGCCAGTAGTATCGGAATCGCCGGGGAGCTGTTTTTT.

J is TRBJ2-7 and V is TRBV11-1; D is uncertain. This CDR3 spans 17 amino acids. CDR1 is SGHAT, CDR2 FQDESV, per germline (reference sequence). V dropped 5 bases and J dropped 4 bases, with 24 bases sitting between them. The CDR3: CASSPERRTLWPYEQYF. The CDR3 DNA reads TGTGCCAGCAGCCCCGAACGGCGGACCTTATGGCCTTACGAGCAGTACTTC. The full variable domain, rest sourced from reference TRBV11-1 and TRBJ2-7, is EAEVAQSPRYKITEKSQAVAFWCDPISGHATLYWYRQILGQGPELLVQFQDESVVDDSQLPKDRFSAERLKGVDSTLKIQPAELGDSAMYLCASSPERRTLWPYEQYFGPGTRLTVT.

The rearrangement joins TRBV6-7 to TRBJ1-2; 7 nucleotides agree with TRBD1. TRBV6-7 is reported as an ORF; its role is uncertain. This CDR3 is built from 12 residues. Trimming took 7 bases from V and 4 from J; bases not matched to a gene: 3. CDR3 nucleotides: TGTGCCAGCATACAGGGGAGCTATGGCTACACCTTC. Its protein product is CASIQGSYGYTF.

The chain is built from TRBV9 and TRBJ2-3; 9 nucleotides match TRBD1. V shed 2 bases, J shed 1 base, and the junction held 5 bases outside the gene matches. The length of the CDR3 is 16 residues. Germline V gene lookup returns CDR1 SGDLS and CDR2 YYNGEE. CDR3 loop: CASSVTGTGRTDTQYF. CDR3 coding DNA: TGTGCCAGCAGCGTGACCGGGACAGGGCGCACAGATACGCAGTATTTT.

The gene calls are TRBV28 and TRBJ1-2, with D unresolved. Germline V gene sequence: CDR1 MDHEN, CDR2 SYDVKM. This CDR3 spans 17 amino acids. Trimming shortened V by 2 bases and J by 0 bases, and 16 bases separated the two germline ends. In nucleotides, the CDR3 is TGTGCCAGCAGTTTAATCGGGGTGAGAGTAGCTAACTATGGCTACACCTTC. This gives the protein CASSLIGVRVANYGYTF.

This chain links TRBV10-2 with TRBJ2-5, with TRBD2 identical over 8 bases. With 7 bases clipped from V and 4 bases from J, the junction kept 14 bases outside the gene matches. The CDR3 is made up of 16 amino acids. Germline CDR1 and CDR2: WSHSY and SAAADI. CDR3 nucleotide sequence: TGCGCCAGCAAAAACCCTCTAGCGGGCGAGGGAGAGACCCAGTACTTC. It is translated as CASKNPLAGEGETQYF.

The rearrangement links TRBV9 to TRBJ2-1, with a tentative D call TRBD2 (7 bases). The CDR3 runs to 16 residues. Germline loops: CDR1 SGDLS, CDR2 YYNGEE. V was pared by 3 bases and J by 0 bases, with 13 bases between. CDR3 amino acids: CASSGGGPSSYNEQFF. The CDR3 nucleotides are TGTGCCAGCAGCGGCGGGGGCCCCAGCTCCTACAATGAGCAGTTCTTC.

This clone was found a few times. V and J are TRBV4-3 and TRBJ2-1, with 8 positions matching TRBD2. The CDR3 is 16 residues long. The germline V gene has CDR1 LGHNA and CDR2 YSLEER. V shed 0 bases, J shed 3 bases, and the junction held 4 bases outside the gene matches. The CDR3 DNA sequence: TGCGCCAGCAGCCAAGATCGGGGGGGCTACTACAATGAGCAGTTCTTC. Residues: CASSQDRGGYYNEQFF.

The CDR3 loop reads CASSIGGSRAEAFF. The CDR3 DNA sequence: TGTGCCAGTAGTATAGGTGGTAGTCGGGCTGAAGCTTTCTTT. The V call is TRBV19, the J call TRBJ1-1; D gene uncertain. The CDR3 is 14 amino acids. V was clipped by 1 base and J by 6 bases, with 12 bases between them. Germline assignment: CDR1 LNHDA and CDR2 SQIVND (reference sequence).

This sequence joins TRBV4-1 and TRBJ1-5; D gene uncertain. Trimming stripped 3 bases from V and 0 bases from J, with 9 bases between. The length of the CDR3 is 15 residues. The germline V gene has CDR1 MGHRA and CDR2 YSYEKL. For the CDR3, the DNA is TGCGCCAGCAGCCAGGTTCCATATAGCAATCAGCCCCAGCATTTT. Protein: CASSQVPYSNQPQHF.

The chain joins TRBV5-5 to TRBJ2-7, with 11 bases identical to TRBD1. The CDR3 spans 15 residues. Germline CDR1 reads SGHKS; CDR2 reads YYEKEE (reference sequence). V dropped 4 bases and J dropped 2; count of bases not matched to a gene: 5. The CDR3 DNA sequence: TGTGCCAGCAGCCTGGGACAGGGGGTCGCCTACGAGCAGTACTTC. This sequence encodes CASSLGQGVAYEQYF.

The CDR3 protein is CASSSAVQETQYF. CDR3 coding DNA: TGTGCCAGCAGTTCGGCAGTCCAAGAGACCCAGTACTTC. The rearrangement links TRBV28 to TRBJ2-5, with no clear D. The CDR3 runs 13 residues. Trimming removed 4 bases at V and 1 base at J, with 7 bases between. CDR1 MDHEN and CDR2 SYDVKM come from the germline V gene.

This chain links TRBV5-5 with TRBJ2-7; D remains ambiguous. Germline-derived CDR1 and CDR2 are SGHKS and YYEKEE (reference sequence). Trimming cost V 0 bases and J 3 bases, with 7 bases left between them. This CDR3 region has 13 residues. CDR3 coding DNA: TGTGCCAGCAGCTTGGCGGGCAGCTACGAGCAGTACTTC. Amino acids: CASSLAGSYEQYF.

This clone has a handful of counts. The chain couples TRBV28 to TRBJ2-4, with D unresolved. The CDR3 length is 12 residues. Deletions cut 2 bases from V and 8 bases from J, with 7 bases between. The germline gives CDR1 MDHEN, CDR2 SYDVKM. Written as DNA, the CDR3 is TGTGCCAGCAGTTTAAACGAGGACATTCAGTACTTC. Residues: CASSLNEDIQYF.

The J gene is TRBJ1-1, the V gene TRBV11-2, with D perhaps TRBD1 (5 bases). Germline V gene lookup returns CDR1 SGHAT and CDR2 FQNNGV. Trimming removed 5 bases from V and 4 bases from J, with 14 bases in between. This CDR3 region has 14 residues. The CDR3 DNA sequence: TGTGCCAGCAGCGAAGACAGTTATTTCACTGAAGCTTTCTTT. It translates to CASSEDSYFTEAFF.

This chain uses TRBV27 with TRBJ1-1, with 9 bases identical to TRBD1. Germline assignment: CDR1 MNHEY and CDR2 SMNVEV (reference sequence). Trimming cost V 0 bases and J 5 bases; bases outside gene matches: 4. The CDR3 extends over 15 amino acids. CDR3 nucleotide sequence: TGTGCCAGCAGTTTATCCGGGACAGGGAAAACTGAAGCTTTCTTT. This encodes CASSLSGTGKTEAFF.

The chain is built from TRBV28 and TRBJ2-5; TRBD2 aligns across 9 bases. This CDR3 is built from 15 residues. The J segment lost 5 bases and the V segment lost 8 bases, leaving 12 bases of the junction unmatched. CDR1 and CDR2 from the germline V gene are MDHEN and SYDVKM. Written as DNA, the CDR3 is TGTGCCAGCGGGAGCGGGAGGCTCGAAGGGGAGACCCAGTACTTC. This sequence encodes CASGSGRLEGETQYF.

This chain joins TRBV28 and TRBJ2-2; 9 bases are shared with TRBD1. V gave up 3 bases and J gave up 4 bases; unmatched junction bases: 9. There are 17 residues in the CDR3. Germline CDR1 and CDR2: MDHEN and SYDVKM. CDR3 residues: CASSFSGTGRFTGELFF. In nucleotides, the CDR3 is TGTGCCAGCAGTTTCTCCGGGACAGGGAGGTTCACCGGGGAGCTGTTTTTT.

The chain is built from TRBV2 and TRBJ1-2, with a possible D match to TRBD1 (5 bases). Trimming shortened V by 3 bases and J by 2 bases, and 13 bases separated the two germline ends. Germline loops: CDR1 SNHLY, CDR2 FYNNEI. This CDR3 spans 15 amino acids. Here the CDR3 reads CASSDPRASNYGYTF. CDR3 coding DNA: TGTGCCAGCAGTGACCCCAGGGCCTCAAACTATGGCTACACCTTC.

The rearrangement links TRBV4-1 to TRBJ1-5; D is ambiguous. V lost 1 base and J lost 9, with 16 bases in between. The CDR3 has 15 amino acids. Germline CDR1 reads MGHRA; CDR2 reads YSYEKL. The CDR3 DNA reads as TGCGCCAGCAGCCAAGTCAGGAATGTCGGTGGGCCCCAGCATTTT. It specifies CASSQVRNVGGPQHF.

This clone was observed a handful of times. This rearrangement joins TRBV19 to TRBJ1-5; a weak D match, TRBD1 (5 bases). The CDR3 totals 14 residues. The germline V gene encodes CDR1 LNHDA and CDR2 SQIVND (reference sequence). V shed 3 bases and J shed 5 bases, with 11 bases lying between them. CDR3: CASSMGRIDQPQHF. In DNA form, the CDR3 reads TGTGCCAGTAGTATGGGACGGATTGATCAGCCCCAGCATTTT. Together with reference TRBV19 and TRBJ1-5, the CDR3 gives the full variable domain: DGGITQSPKYLFRKEGQNVTLSCEQNLNHDAMYWYRQDPGQGLRLIYYSQIVNDFQKGDIAEGYSVSREKKESFPLTVTSAQKNPTAFYLCASSMGRIDQPQHFGDGTRLSIL.

V gene TRBV7-9 combines with J gene TRBJ2-1; unclear D gene. V was trimmed by 1 base and J by 4 bases, leaving 8 bases between them. The CDR3 consists of 14 residues. CDR1 is SEHNR, CDR2 FQNEAQ, per germline (reference sequence). CDR3 DNA: TGTGCCAGCAGCTTAGGTGGCGAATACAATGAGCAGTTCTTC. It encodes CASSLGGEYNEQFF.

The CDR3 DNA follows: TGTGCCAGCAGTCCCTCGGGACTAGCAAATGAGCAGTTCTTC. Translating it yields CASSPSGLANEQFF. The chain joins TRBV2 to TRBJ2-1, with 9 bases identical to TRBD2. Losses at the gene ends were 5 bases for V and 7 bases for J; bases not matched to a gene: 6. This CDR3 has 14 residues. The germline V gene has CDR1 SNHLY and CDR2 FYNNEI.

This clone was detected ten times or more. The CDR3 is CASSPPGVGADTQYF. CDR3 nucleotide sequence: TGTGCCAGCAGCCCCCCGGGGGTCGGGGCAGATACGCAGTATTTT. The chain recombines TRBV7-9 with TRBJ2-3, with D tentatively TRBD2 (6 bases). In germline, CDR1 is SEHNR, CDR2 FQNEAQ (reference sequence). The V and J ends lost 5 bases and 4 bases respectively, with 16 bases between them. This CDR3 region has 15 residues.

The rearrangement links TRBV7-8 to TRBJ1-5, with D perhaps TRBD1 (5 bases). This CDR3 comprises 16 residues. The germline V gene encodes CDR1 SGHVS and CDR2 FQNEAQ. V gave up 0 bases and J gave up 2 bases, with 11 bases separating them. The chain's CDR3 is CASSLAYWGGNQPQHF. CDR3 nucleotide sequence: TGTGCCAGCAGCTTAGCGTATTGGGGGGGCAATCAGCCCCAGCATTTT. The full variable domain, rest sourced from reference TRBV7-8 and TRBJ1-5, is GAGVSQSPRYKVAKRGQDVALRCDPISGHVSLFWYQQALGQGPEFLTYFQNEAQLDKSGLPSDRFFAERPEGSVSTLKIQRTQQEDSAVYLCASSLAYWGGNQPQHFGDGTRLSIL.